A single sample gave rise to the 26 T cell receptor beta chains below, sequenced in a study of T cell responses to AZD1222 COVID-19 vaccine. Clones were sequenced by immunoSEQ multiplex PCR, and TCRdb holds only the in-frame ones, with some missing. Of tens of thousands of clones in the sample, around 84% were seen once. The input for sequencing was peripheral blood, taken on day 0 of AZD1222 vaccination. These receptors were taken from an adult in good health.

The chain links TRBV7-8 to TRBJ1-1; 7 bases are a match to TRBD1. This CDR3 region has 14 residues. V was pared by 1 base and J by 1 base, with 0 bases of the junction left unmatched. Germline V CDR1 and CDR2: SGHVS, FQNEAQ. The CDR3, as DNA: TGTGCCAGCAGCTTAGGACAGGGGAACACTGAAGCTTTCTTT. This encodes CASSLGQGNTEAFF.

This chain joins TRBV5-5 and TRBJ1-2; 9 bases map to TRBD1. Per the germline V gene, CDR1 is SGHKS and CDR2 is YYEKEE (reference sequence). The trim removed 5 bases at V and 4 bases at J, leaving 12 bases unmatched. The CDR3 length is 16 residues. The CDR3 loop reads CASSKTGTGRGYGYTF. The CDR3 DNA is TGTGCCAGCAGTAAAACCGGGACAGGGAGGGGCTATGGCTACACCTTC. Combining the CDR3 with reference TRBV5-5 and TRBJ1-2 gives the whole variable domain DAGVTQSPTHLIKTRGQQVTLRCSPISGHKSVSWYQQVLGQGPQFIFQYYEKEERGRGNFPDRFSARQFPNYSSELNVNALLLGDSALYLCASSKTGTGRGYGYTFGSGTRLTVV.

For this clone: Different DNA sequences within this sample yield the same CDR3. The chain links TRBV7-9 to TRBJ2-1, with 9 bases identical to TRBD2. Germline values: CDR1 SEHNR, CDR2 FQNEAQ (reference sequence). The CDR3 is made up of 14 amino acids. Trimming at V came to 5 bases and at J to 7 bases, leaving 6 bases not matched to a gene. The CDR3 loop reads CASSVRAGGNEQFF. Written as DNA, the CDR3 is TGTGCCAGCAGCGTGCGTGCGGGAGGGAATGAGCAGTTCTTC.

The CDR3 here is CASSFRLGRAEADTQYF. CDR3 nucleotide sequence: TGTGCCAGCTCCTTCCGTTTGGGGAGGGCTGAGGCAGATACGCAGTATTTT. The chain combines TRBV18 with TRBJ2-3, with 7 bases fitting TRBD2. V was pared by 6 bases and J by 4 bases, with 16 bases of the junction left unmatched. This CDR3 has 17 amino acids. Germline values: CDR1 KGHSH, CDR2 LQKENI.

The count of this clone is one. CDR3 sequence: CASSPEGGGTNIQYF. The CDR3, as DNA: TGTGCCAGCAGTCCCGAAGGGGGAGGGACAAACATTCAGTACTTC. This chain joins TRBV28 and TRBJ2-4, with D possibly being TRBD2 (7 bases). The V end lost 5 bases, the J end lost 6 bases, and 17 bases lay between the germline ends. Germline assignment: CDR1 MDHEN and CDR2 SYDVKM. This CDR3 is 15 amino acids long.

This clone appeared a few times. The gene calls are TRBV19 and TRBJ1-5; D gene uncertain. V was cut by 6 bases and J by 5 bases, with 17 bases left in between. CDR1 LNHDA and CDR2 SQIVND come from the germline V gene (reference sequence). This CDR3 is 15 amino acids long. CDR3 in amino acids: CASSGRTASHQPQHF. Written as DNA, the CDR3 is TGTGCCAGTAGCGGGAGGACCGCGAGCCATCAGCCCCAGCATTTT.

The chain combines TRBV18 with TRBJ2-7; TRBD2 agrees at 12 bases. This CDR3 is 14 amino acids long. V lost 8 bases and J lost 5; bases outside the gene matches: 7. Germline-derived CDR1 and CDR2 are KGHSH and LQKENI. CDR3 sequence reads: CASRRTSGNHEQYF. CDR3 bases: TGTGCCAGCCGGAGGACTAGCGGGAACCACGAGCAGTACTTC.

The V call is TRBV7-8, the J call TRBJ2-1, with D uncertain. There are 16 residues in the CDR3. The germline gives CDR1 SGHVS, CDR2 FQNEAQ. The V and J ends lost 4 bases and 0 bases respectively, with 13 bases between them. CDR3 DNA sequence: TGTGCCAGCAGCTCGACGAGGATGAGCTCCTACAATGAGCAGTTCTTC. Translation gives CASSSTRMSSYNEQFF.

The V gene is TRBV25-1, the J gene TRBJ1-6; weak D call: TRBD1 (6 bases). The CDR3 is 16 residues long. V was shortened by 8 bases and J by 7 bases, with 21 bases between the two germline ends. CDR1 is MGHDK and CDR2 is SYGVNS in the germline V gene. The CDR3 region has the DNA TGTGCCAGCGGCCAACGGGGGCCCCGGCGGAATTCACCCCTCCACTTT. It encodes CASGQRGPRRNSPLHF.

V usage is TRBV7-8 and J usage is TRBJ2-5; TRBD2 agrees at 16 bases. Looked up from germline, CDR1 is SGHVS and CDR2 is FQNEAQ. J gave up 0 bases and V 1 base, and 2 bases lay outside the gene matches. The CDR3 totals 18 residues. The CDR3: CASSLVGLAGGYQETQYF. The CDR3 nucleotides are TGTGCCAGCAGCTTAGTGGGACTAGCGGGGGGGTACCAAGAGACCCAGTACTTC.

This clone came up a few times. The V and J genes are TRBV28 and TRBJ1-3; TRBD1 might be the D (6 bases). V dropped 6 bases and J dropped 0 bases, with 33 bases sitting between them. The CDR3 consists of 22 residues. Germline lookup yields CDR1 MDHEN and CDR2 SYDVKM. CDR3 residues: CASSPFHSHRVHRYYSGNTIYF. DNA of the CDR3: TGTGCCAGCAGCCCTTTCCACTCTCACAGGGTCCACCGCTATTACTCTGGAAACACCATATATTTT. Filled out from reference TRBV28 and TRBJ1-3, the complete variable domain reads DVKVTQSSRYLVKRTGEKVFLECVQDMDHENMFWYRQDPGLGLRLIYFSYDVKMKEKGDIPEGYSVSREKKERFSLILESASTNQTSMYLCASSPFHSHRVHRYYSGNTIYFGEGSWLTVV.

This clone was seen once. The chain combines TRBV12-3 or TRBV12-4 with TRBJ2-2; no clear D gene. V gave up 7 bases and J gave up 5 bases, with 11 bases separating them. The CDR3 contains 13 residues. The chain's CDR3 is CASTTTVTGELFF. DNA for the CDR3: TGTGCCAGCACAACAACAGTGACCGGGGAGCTGTTTTTT.

The chain uses TRBV18 and TRBJ2-1, with TRBD1 matching over 9 bases. The CDR3 contains 16 residues. From germline, CDR1 is KGHSH and CDR2 LQKENI. The ends lost 2 bases at V and 9 bases at J; junction bases unmatched: 11. CDR3 in DNA: TGTGCCAGCTCACCAAACAGGGGGCTAAATATTGGTGAGCAGTTCTTC. It codes for CASSPNRGLNIGEQFF. The full variable domain, with the rest looked up from reference TRBV18 and TRBJ2-1, is NAGVMQNPRHLVRRRGQEARLRCSPMKGHSHVYWYRQLPEEGLKFMVYLQKENIIDESGMPKERFSAEFPKEGPSILRIQQVVRGDSAAYFCASSPNRGLNIGEQFFGPGTRLTVL.

The V call is TRBV5-4, the J call TRBJ1-1; TRBD1 matches at 12 bases. Germline V gene sequence: CDR1 SGHNT, CDR2 YYREEE (reference sequence). V lost 4 bases and J lost 1; bases outside the gene matches: 8. The CDR3 covers 17 residues. The CDR3: CASSAGTGGRRNTEAFF. CDR3 bases: TGTGCCAGCAGCGCCGGGACAGGGGGCCGAAGGAACACTGAAGCTTTCTTT.

The rearrangement uses TRBV6-4 and TRBJ2-3; 9 nucleotides align to TRBD1. This CDR3 comprises 16 residues. CDR1 and CDR2 (germline): MRHNA, SNTAGT. J gave up 2 bases and V 0 bases, and 3 bases lay outside the gene matches. CDR3: CASSDSTGGDTDTQYF. CDR3 in DNA: TGTGCCAGCAGTGACTCGACAGGGGGAGACACAGATACGCAGTATTTT.

The chain recombines TRBV4-1 with TRBJ1-2, with D perhaps TRBD1 (5 bases). Deletions cut 0 bases from V and 7 bases from J, with 12 bases between. CDR1 is MGHRA, CDR2 YSYEKL, per germline. There are 14 residues in the CDR3. The chain's CDR3 is CASSQDGGGFGYTF. The CDR3 DNA is TGCGCCAGCAGCCAAGACGGCGGGGGGTTTGGCTACACCTTC.

This chain links TRBV5-6 with TRBJ2-6, with D unresolved. Deletions cut 0 bases from V and 0 bases from J, with 7 bases between. This CDR3 is 16 amino acids long. Germline CDR1 is SGHDT and CDR2 is YYEEEE. The CDR3 loop is CASSLVLPSGANVLTF. CDR3 sequence (DNA): TGTGCCAGCAGCTTGGTTCTCCCCTCTGGGGCCAACGTCCTGACTTTC.

V is TRBV7-3 and J is TRBJ2-2, with D hard to call. V was pared by 4 bases and J by 1 base, with 10 bases between. The V gene's germline CDR1 is SGHTA and CDR2 FQGTGA. The CDR3 sequence is 15 residues long. In nucleotides, the CDR3 is TGTGCCAGCAGCTCGTCGACTCAGAACACCGGGGAGCTGTTTTTT. This sequence encodes CASSSSTQNTGELFF.

The rearrangement joins TRBV5-1 to TRBJ2-3, with D hard to call. Trimming took 1 base from V and 3 from J, leaving 6 bases between them. The length of the CDR3 is 13 residues. The germline V gene has CDR1 SGHRS and CDR2 YFSETQ. The CDR3 loop reads CASSLFRTDTQYF. In DNA form, the CDR3 reads TGCGCCAGCAGCTTGTTTCGAACAGATACGCAGTATTTT.

The chain carries TRBV29-1 and TRBJ2-1, with 10 nucleotides matching TRBD1. There are 14 residues in the CDR3. Germline trimming cut 7 bases from V and 9 bases from J; bases unmatched to any gene: 12. Looked up from germline, CDR1 is SQVTM and CDR2 is ANQGSEA. CDR3 DNA sequence: TGCAGCGGAGAACCCCGGGACAGGGGAGGTGAGCAGTTCTTC. The encoded protein is CSGEPRDRGGEQFF.

This chain uses TRBV6-5 with TRBJ2-7, with TRBD2 matching over 7 bases. CDR1 and CDR2 (germline): MNHEY, SVGAGI. CDR3 length: 16 residues. V lost 0 bases, J lost 1 base, and 6 bases stayed unmatched. The CDR3 protein is CASSYSRPSGSYEQYF. CDR3 in DNA: TGTGCCAGCAGTTACTCGAGGCCTAGCGGTTCCTACGAGCAGTACTTC.

The genes are TRBV5-1 and TRBJ2-7; maybe TRBD1 (6 bases). The CDR3 runs to 17 residues. Trimming stripped 3 bases from V and 2 bases from J, with 21 bases between. Germline loops: CDR1 SGHRS, CDR2 YFSETQ. CDR3 residues: CASSYTPRQGTPYEQYF. CDR3 coding DNA: TGCGCCAGCAGCTACACCCCCCGCCAGGGGACCCCCTACGAGCAGTACTTC.

The V call is TRBV6-2 or TRBV6-3, the J call TRBJ2-2; D is unclear. CDR3 length equals 15 residues. Trimming took off 4 bases at V and 4 bases at J, with 13 bases between the two ends. Germline V gives CDR1 MNHEY, CDR2 SVGEGT. CDR3 DNA sequence: TGTGCCAGCAGTTCTTGGGGTGAGGCCACCGGGGAGCTGTTTTTT. Translating it yields CASSSWGEATGELFF.

V is TRBV7-2 and J is TRBJ1-1; D is possibly TRBD1 (6 bases). This CDR3 is built from 16 residues. Germline V gives CDR1 SGHTA, CDR2 FQGNSA. V lost 5 bases to trimming and J lost 6 bases, with 22 bases between them. The CDR3 DNA reads as TGTGCCAGCAGCCCAGTTAGGGGGGGCGGGCTCGCTGAAGCTTTCTTT. This sequence encodes CASSPVRGGGLAEAFF.

This clone was counted ten times or more. V usage is TRBV4-3 and J usage is TRBJ1-1; possibly TRBD1 for D (5 bases). CDR1 LGHNA and CDR2 YSLEER come from the germline V gene. V was shortened by 0 bases and J by 6 bases, with 17 bases between the two germline ends. The CDR3 is made up of 16 amino acids. The CDR3 DNA is TGCGCCAGCAGCCAAGAGGTTCGAACCTTGGGGGCTGAAGCTTTCTTT. Translated, it gives CASSQEVRTLGAEAFF.

V is TRBV5-1 and J is TRBJ1-5; maybe TRBD1 (5 bases). CDR1 is SGHRS, CDR2 YFSETQ, per germline. Deletions cut 0 bases from V and 6 bases from J, with 10 bases between. The CDR3 is made up of 14 amino acids. Here the CDR3 DNA reads TGCGCCAGCAGCTTGGGAGGGGTGGGTCAGCCCCAGCATTTT. Its protein product is CASSLGGVGQPQHF.